Listed below are T cell receptor beta chains from one sample, sequenced in a study of OX40 agonist ivuxolimab in advanced cancers. Profiled with immunoSEQ multiplex PCR; TCRdb holds only in-frame clones, not every one. The sample holds roughly 73,000 clones, around 82% seen once. The sequenced sample was CD4+ or CD8+ T cells sorted from blood, obtained in a trial of the OX40 agonist ivuxolimab. The receptors stem from an adult with an advanced solid tumor such as melanoma, head and neck, liver or kidney cancer. Both conserved end residues are trimmed from each CDR3. A D gene is named only where the DNA matches it firmly.

v_call d_call cdr3_length cdr3_aa
TRBV30 TRBD1 11 AWSGTGVTPQH
TRBV11-3 TRBD2 14 ASSLGSLAADNEQF
TRBV14 NA 14 ASSQDLGEVNTEAF
TRBV5-1 TRBD1 11 ASRDRAGEKLF
TRBV27 NA 13 ASSPARGSPYEQY
TRBV2 NA 12 ASTAQYSNQPQH
TRBV5-1 NA 11 ASSSYFGQPQH
TRBV18 NA 10 ASSPRNTEAF
TRBV28 NA 10 ASSPRFSEAF
TRBV6-5 NA 11 ASSGEGDSPLH
TRBV7-9 NA 15 ASSLYFGDGSGNTIY
TRBV6-6 NA 9 ASSTTETQY
TRBV7-2 NA 15 ASSLRPPAGYQETQY
TRBV7-7 TRBD2 12 ASSRTLAGVEQF
TRBV5-6 TRBD2 12 ASSSGGPNGELF
TRBV4-1 NA 17 ASSQRISGGIVAKNIQY
TRBV19 NA 11 ASSQLRQETQY
TRBV18 NA 14 ASSPRGGANNEKLF
TRBV28 NA 13 ASGLGRWTGNTIY
TRBV9 NA 11 ASSVGLDYGYT
TRBV11-2 NA 11 ASSLGQHLGYT
TRBV6-5 NA 12 ASSSTPPRSPLH
TRBV2 NA 13 ASSDRGNSGNTIY
TRBV13 TRBD2 15 ASSFPGLASDTGELF
TRBV30 TRBD2 13 AWSPAGVGAGELF
TRBV7-2 NA 12 ASSRDHTNYGYT
TRBV28 NA 11 ASSPSQMERLF
TRBV28 NA 12 ASSSGGSNQPQH
TRBV5-1 TRBD2 16 ASSLRGFSSGGYYEQY
TRBV14 NA 11 ASSVGGNTEAF
TRBV2 NA 9 ASTPAGGYT
TRBV5-4 NA 9 ASSFGREQY
TRBV11-2 NA 12 ASSLQQGEIEQF
TRBV19 TRBD1 12 ASRRGRTNEKLF
TRBV19 NA 13 ASSIGDIFNYGYT
TRBV7-9 NA 12 ASSFGGEHSPLH
TRBV10-1 TRBD2 15 ASSEFATSGLYNEQF
TRBV27 NA 12 ASSPNRANYGYT
TRBV6-6 NA 13 ASSTSGVRGTEAF
TRBV5-5 NA 13 ASSIAWANTDTQY
TRBV11-2 TRBD2 14 ASSGQRGGLGETQY
TRBV6-4 NA 14 ASSEAPRANTGELF
TRBV13 NA 10 ASSWFTDTQY
TRBV11-2 NA 12 ASSFRDRRETQY
TRBV7-9 NA 12 ASSVPSGTHGYT
TRBV7-6 TRBD1 13 ASSLVGDRSYEQY
TRBV18 TRBD2 11 ASGTSGYYEQY
TRBV7-3 NA 14 ASSLTVPGGGSPLH
TRBV10-3 NA 12 AISVYQTYNEQF
TRBV5-1 NA 16 ASSLEARQALANTEAF
TRBV6-5 NA 14 ASSYSQGGGGHTQY
TRBV7-3 TRBD1 13 ASSNRDRNTGELF
TRBV5-1 NA 14 ASSLVSLPNTGELF
TRBV5-1 NA 14 ASSPFGGSSYNEQF
TRBV7-2 NA 9 ASSPAREAF